The source of this T cell receptor (beta chain) is a study of Ad26.COV2.S vaccination and SARS-CoV-2 variants. The wider study: Dosing was one shot or two shots 56 days apart.

Sequencing used immunoSEQ multiplex PCR; TCRdb keeps in-frame clones, though not all of them. The table shows about 330,000 clones, with roughly 88% occurring only once. The treatment denotes: about 20 received Ad26.COV2.S at low or high dose, single or two shots; five or six received placebo; per-sample allocation not given. Repertoires come from day 63 after the first vaccine or placebo injection. This Boston cohort included adults aged 18-55 years. Participants' vaccine, an Ad26 vector, delivered Wuhan-strain SARS-CoV-2 spike. The CDR3 spans 19 residues. V was pared by 2 bases and J by 0 bases, with 20 bases between. Germline CDR1 SGHVS, CDR2 FQNEAQ.

The material sequenced was peripheral blood, taken in a trial of Ad26.COV2.S vaccine versus placebo. The chain is built from TRBV7-8 and TRBJ1-5; unclear D gene. The sequence came from a person between 18 and 65 years old who received the Ad26.COV2.S COVID-19 vaccine or a placebo. CDR3 DNA sequence: TGTGCCAGCAGCTTAAGGGCCGGGCAAGGGTCTTATAGCAATCAGCCCCAGCATTTT. Translated, it gives CASSLRAGQGSYSNQPQHF.